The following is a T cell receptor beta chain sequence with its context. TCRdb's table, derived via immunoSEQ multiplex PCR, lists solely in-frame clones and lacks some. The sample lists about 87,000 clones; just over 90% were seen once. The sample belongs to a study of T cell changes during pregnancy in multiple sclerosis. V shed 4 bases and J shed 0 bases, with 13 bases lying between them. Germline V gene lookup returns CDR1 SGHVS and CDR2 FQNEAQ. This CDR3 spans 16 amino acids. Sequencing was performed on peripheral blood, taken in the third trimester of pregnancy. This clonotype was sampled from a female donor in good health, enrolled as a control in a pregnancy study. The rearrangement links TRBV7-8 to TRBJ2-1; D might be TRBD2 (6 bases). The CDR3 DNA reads TGTGCCAGCAGCTCCACTAGCCCAAGCTCCTACAATGAGCAGTTCTTC. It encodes CASSSTSPSSYNEQFF.